One T cell receptor (beta chain) is described in this entry. This record comes from a study of blood T cell repertoires in COVID-19. In the study overall: The origin of the acute and convalescent COVID-19 samples was the United States, Italy and Spain.

Assay: immunoSEQ multiplex PCR; the TCRdb copy retains only in-frame clones and omits some. The sample has approximately 130,000 clones, roughly 72% seen once. The V end lost 1 base, the J end lost 4 bases, and 14 bases lay between the germline ends. The CDR3 totals 16 residues. Looked up from germline, CDR1 is KGHSY and CDR2 is FQNENV. Specimen: peripheral blood. The rearrangement links TRBV16 to TRBJ1-5; possible D gene TRBD1, 5 bases. This TCR came from a human donor in a cohort sampled during active COVID-19. The CDR3: CASSQWGERRNQPQHF. The CDR3 nucleotides are TGTGCCAGCAGCCAATGGGGGGAGCGGCGGAATCAGCCCCAGCATTTT.